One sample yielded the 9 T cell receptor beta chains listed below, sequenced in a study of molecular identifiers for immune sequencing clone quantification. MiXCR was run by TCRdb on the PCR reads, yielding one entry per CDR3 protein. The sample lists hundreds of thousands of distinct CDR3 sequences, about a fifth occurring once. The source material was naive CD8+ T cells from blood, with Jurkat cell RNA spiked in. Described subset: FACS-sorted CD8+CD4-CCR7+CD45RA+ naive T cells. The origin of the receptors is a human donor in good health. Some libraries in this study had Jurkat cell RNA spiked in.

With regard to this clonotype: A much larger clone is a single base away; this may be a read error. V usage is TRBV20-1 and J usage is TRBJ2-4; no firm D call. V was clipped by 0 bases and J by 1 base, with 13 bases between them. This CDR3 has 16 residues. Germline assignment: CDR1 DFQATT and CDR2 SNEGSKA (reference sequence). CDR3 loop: CSARDSDGVAKNIQYF. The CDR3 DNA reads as TGCAGTGCTAGAGATAGTGATGGGGTCGCCAAAAACATTCAGTACTTC.

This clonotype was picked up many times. For the CDR3, the DNA is TGTGCCAGCACCCCAGGGCACAGCAGCACAGATACGCAGTATTTT. Amino acids: CASTPGHSSTDTQYF. This rearrangement joins TRBV6-5 to TRBJ2-3; D might be TRBD1 (5 bases). The V end lost 7 bases, the J end lost 0 bases, and 14 bases lay between the germline ends. The CDR3 consists of 15 residues. Germline values: CDR1 MNHEY, CDR2 SVGAGI.

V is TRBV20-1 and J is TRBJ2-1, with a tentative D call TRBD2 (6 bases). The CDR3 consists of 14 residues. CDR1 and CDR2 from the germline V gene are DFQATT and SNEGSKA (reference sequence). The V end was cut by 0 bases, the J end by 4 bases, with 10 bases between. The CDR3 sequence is CSARDLADYNEQFF. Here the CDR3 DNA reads TGCAGTGCTAGAGACTTAGCGGATTACAATGAGCAGTTCTTC.

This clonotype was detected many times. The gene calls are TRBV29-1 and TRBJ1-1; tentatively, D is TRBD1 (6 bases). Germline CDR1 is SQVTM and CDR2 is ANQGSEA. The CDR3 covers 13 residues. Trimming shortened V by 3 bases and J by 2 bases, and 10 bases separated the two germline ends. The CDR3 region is CSVDETGNTEAFF. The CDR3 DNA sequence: TGCAGCGTTGACGAGACAGGCAACACTGAAGCTTTCTTT.

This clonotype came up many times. The CDR3 DNA sequence: TGCAGCGTTGATGGGGGGCGCGGGGCTGAAGCTTTCTTT. Protein: CSVDGGRGAEAFF. The rearrangement links TRBV29-1 to TRBJ1-1; the D gene is possibly TRBD1 (6 bases). V was shortened by 3 bases and J by 6 bases, with 14 bases between the two germline ends. In germline, CDR1 is SQVTM, CDR2 ANQGSEA. The CDR3 consists of 13 residues.

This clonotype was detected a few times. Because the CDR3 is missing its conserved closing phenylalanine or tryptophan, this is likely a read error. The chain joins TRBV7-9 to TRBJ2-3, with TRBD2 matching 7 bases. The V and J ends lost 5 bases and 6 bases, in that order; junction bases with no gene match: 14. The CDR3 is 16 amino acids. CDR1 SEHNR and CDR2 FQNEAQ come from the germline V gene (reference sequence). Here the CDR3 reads CASSPRVWEGRDTQYS. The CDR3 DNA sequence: TGTGCCAGCAGCCCTAGAGTCTGGGAGGGACGGGATACGCAGTATTCT.

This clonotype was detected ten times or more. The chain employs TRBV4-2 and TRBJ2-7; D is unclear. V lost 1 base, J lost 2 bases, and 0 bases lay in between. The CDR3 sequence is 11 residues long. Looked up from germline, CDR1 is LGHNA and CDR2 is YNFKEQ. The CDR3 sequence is CASSQAYEQYF. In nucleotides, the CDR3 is TGTGCCAGCAGCCAAGCCTACGAGCAGTACTTC.

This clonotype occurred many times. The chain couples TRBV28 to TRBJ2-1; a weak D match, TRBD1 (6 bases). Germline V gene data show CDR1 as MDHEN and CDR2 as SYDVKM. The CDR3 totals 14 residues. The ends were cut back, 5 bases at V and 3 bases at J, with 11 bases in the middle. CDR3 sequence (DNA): TGTGCCAGCAGTAACAGGGACCTCTACAATGAGCAGTTCTTC. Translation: CASSNRDLYNEQFF.

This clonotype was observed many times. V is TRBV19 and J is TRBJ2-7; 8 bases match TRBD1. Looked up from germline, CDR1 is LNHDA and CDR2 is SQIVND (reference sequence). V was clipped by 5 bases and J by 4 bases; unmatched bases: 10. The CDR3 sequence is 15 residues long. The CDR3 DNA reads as TGTGCCAGTAGTGTCGGGACAGGCCTCCTGTACGAGCAGTACTTC. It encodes CASSVGTGLLYEQYF.